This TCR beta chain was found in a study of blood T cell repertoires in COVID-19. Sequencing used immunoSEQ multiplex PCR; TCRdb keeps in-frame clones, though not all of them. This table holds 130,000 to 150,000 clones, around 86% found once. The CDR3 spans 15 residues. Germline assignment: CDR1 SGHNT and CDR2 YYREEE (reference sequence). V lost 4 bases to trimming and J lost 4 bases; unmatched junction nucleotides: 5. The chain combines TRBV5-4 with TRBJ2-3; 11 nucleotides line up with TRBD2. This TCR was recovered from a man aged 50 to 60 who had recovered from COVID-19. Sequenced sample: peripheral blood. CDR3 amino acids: CASSPTSGVADTQYF. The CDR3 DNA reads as TGTGCCAGCAGCCCGACTAGCGGGGTCGCAGATACGCAGTATTTT.